Shown below are 9 T cell receptor beta chains from a single sample sequenced in a study of T cell repertoires in cytomegalovirus infection. MiXCR, run by TCRdb on the reads, gives a single entry per CDR3 protein. The sample comprises about 400,000 distinct CDR3 sequences, about a third of which are singletons, and approximately 13% rests with the top ten. The antigens these receptors bind are not known. Sequences were derived from cultured PBMCs, sampled from culture after CMV antigen stimulation. The source of these receptors is a human donor in good health (CMV status not recorded). Some clones in this sample may be carry-over from other donors' samples.

This sequence joins TRBV7-9 and TRBJ1-2; D remains ambiguous. Germline CDR1 is SEHNR and CDR2 is FQNEAQ (reference sequence). The CDR3 is 15 residues long. The V gene lost 5 bases and the J gene lost 5 bases, with 18 bases spanning the gap. As DNA, the CDR3 is TGTGCCAGCAGCCCACAGCGCTCAATTCCTTATGGCTACACCTTC. Its translation: CASSPQRSIPYGYTF.

The chain recombines TRBV28 with TRBJ2-3; 12 bases fit TRBD2. J lost 3 bases, V lost 5 bases, and 6 bases had no gene match. This CDR3 has 16 residues. Germline values: CDR1 MDHEN, CDR2 SYDVKM. In DNA, the CDR3 is TGTGCCAGCAGTATCGGACTAGCGGGAAGAACAGATACGCAGTATTTT. Its translation is CASSIGLAGRTDTQYF.

This clonotype was detected only once. The rearrangement uses TRBV5-1 and TRBJ1-1, with D possibly TRBD1 on 6 matching bases. The V end lost 3 bases, the J end lost 2 bases, and 14 bases lay between the germline ends. The length of the CDR3 is 15 residues. The germline V gene encodes CDR1 SGHRS and CDR2 YFSETQ. CDR3 sequence (DNA): TGCGCCAGCAGCTGGCAGGGGTCTTATAACACTGAAGCTTTCTTT. Translated, it gives CASSWQGSYNTEAFF.

The chain has TRBV18 and TRBJ2-7; TRBD1 aligns across 9 bases. The V and J ends lost 2 bases and 0 bases, in that order; junction bases with no gene match: 8. CDR1 KGHSH and CDR2 LQKENI come from the germline V gene. This CDR3 region has 17 residues. CDR3 sequence reads: CASSPEVSTGGSYEQYF. DNA of the CDR3: TGTGCCAGCTCACCAGAAGTTTCGACAGGGGGCTCCTACGAGCAGTACTTC.

The chain recombines TRBV5-5 with TRBJ2-3; D not certain. The CDR3 is 15 amino acids. Per germline, CDR1 SGHKS and CDR2 YYEKEE (reference sequence). V was pared by 1 base and J by 0 bases, with 9 bases between. The CDR3 is CASSLTPASTDTQYF. The CDR3 coding sequence is TGTGCCAGCAGCTTGACCCCTGCTAGCACAGATACGCAGTATTTT.

This clonotype was recorded a few times. An end of the junction differs from the germline gene, which may be a read error. The V and J genes are TRBV7-2 and TRBJ2-1, with 12 bases identical to TRBD2. This CDR3 is built from 13 residues. CDR1 is SGHTA and CDR2 is FQGNSA in the germline V gene. CDR3 coding DNA: TGTGCCAGCAGCTTAGAGACTAGCGGGAGATTAGTTTTC. Translation: CASSLETSGRLVF.

V and J are TRBV10-3 and TRBJ2-2, with unresolved D. The CDR3 is 14 residues long. CDR1 ENHRY and CDR2 SYGVKD come from the germline V gene. V gave up 3 bases and J gave up 5 bases, with 10 bases separating them. The DNA for the CDR3 is TGTGCCATCAGTGACGCACTGCGGACCGGGGAGCTGTTTTTT. Protein product: CAISDALRTGELFF.

This clonotype occurred a few times. V is TRBV12-3 or TRBV12-4 and J is TRBJ1-2; no firm D call. The CDR3 runs 12 residues. Trimming pared 3 bases from V and 6 bases from J, leaving 8 bases between. Here the CDR3 reads CASSLSGNGYTF. The DNA of the CDR3 is TGTGCCAGCAGTTTGTCCGGGAATGGCTACACCTTC.

This chain joins TRBV19 and TRBJ1-5; tentatively, D is TRBD1 (5 bases). Trimming removed 7 bases at V and 11 bases at J, with 18 bases between. CDR1 and CDR2 (germline): LNHDA, SQIVND (reference sequence). This CDR3 comprises 13 residues. CDR3 amino acids: CASNSLRGASQHF. In DNA, the CDR3 is TGTGCCAGTAACTCCCTCCGAGGGGCTTCCCAGCATTTT.